One sample yielded the 30 T cell receptor beta chains listed below, sequenced in a study of control samples from healthy donors and cancer patients. Libraries were prepared by immunoSEQ multiplex PCR; TCRdb keeps only in-frame clonotypes and omits some of them. The data contain approximately 100,000 clones, about 91% of them singletons. Input material: blood. Every receptor here comes from a man aged 30-40 years in good health.

The CDR3 protein is CSVTGLAPQGTGELFF. The CDR3 DNA reads as TGCAGCGTCACAGGACTAGCGCCCCAGGGCACCGGGGAGCTGTTTTTT. The chain combines TRBV29-1 with TRBJ2-2; 9 bases are shared with TRBD2. The V gene's germline CDR1 is SQVTM and CDR2 ANQGSEA. The length of the CDR3 is 16 residues. With 6 bases clipped from V and 4 bases from J, the junction kept 12 bases outside the gene matches.

The chain uses TRBV18 and TRBJ1-2; D is unclear. Between the trimmed V and J ends, which lost 6 bases and 2 bases, there was a span of 10 bases. CDR1 is KGHSH, CDR2 LQKENI, per germline. The CDR3 has 13 residues. CDR3 amino acids: CASSPPSNYGYTF. CDR3 DNA sequence: TGTGCCAGCTCCCCTCCGTCAAACTATGGCTACACCTTC.

Details on this clone: At one of its ends the junction is not consistent with the germline gene, which may arise from a read error. V and J are TRBV28 and TRBJ1-4; D ambiguous. CDR3 size: 14 residues. Germline V gene data show CDR1 as MDHEN and CDR2 as SYDVKM. The CDR3, as DNA: TGTGCCGGCAGTTTATCGGGGTCAAATGAAAAACTGTTTTTT. Translated, it gives CAGSLSGSNEKLFF.

This chain links TRBV6-5 with TRBJ1-4, with unresolved D. Trimming removed 4 bases at V and 3 bases at J, with 9 bases between. Germline V gene data show CDR1 as MNHEY and CDR2 as SVGAGI. The CDR3 extends over 14 amino acids. The DNA of the CDR3 is TGTGCCAGCAGTTTGGGGTTTGCTAATGAAAAACTGTTTTTT. This translates into CASSLGFANEKLFF.

The genes are TRBV5-4 and TRBJ1-5; D not resolved. Germline loops: CDR1 SGHNT, CDR2 YYREEE (reference sequence). V was clipped by 0 bases and J by 6 bases, with 16 bases between them. The CDR3 runs 16 residues. In nucleotides, the CDR3 is TGTGCCAGCAGCTTGGTCGGCCTGGAGAGAGGTCAGCCCCAGCATTTT. Amino acids: CASSLVGLERGQPQHF.

The genes are TRBV6-4 and TRBJ2-1; the D gene is possibly TRBD2 (6 bases). Between the trimmed V and J ends, which lost 9 bases and 9 bases, there was a span of 12 bases. CDR1 is MRHNA and CDR2 is SNTAGT in the germline V gene. The CDR3 length is 11 residues. CDR3 residues: CARPLGGEQFF. The CDR3 nucleotides read TGTGCCAGGCCGCTGGGGGGTGAGCAGTTCTTC.

The chain joins TRBV7-6 to TRBJ1-4; D unclear. Germline CDR1 and CDR2: SGHVS and FNYEAQ. The ends were cut back, 4 bases at V and 2 bases at J, with 11 bases in the middle. The CDR3 is 15 amino acids. The CDR3 region has the DNA TGTGCCAGCAGCTCCTCCGTGGGGACTAATGAAAAACTGTTTTTT. Its translation is CASSSSVGTNEKLFF.

V is TRBV18 and J is TRBJ1-2; 9 bases are shared with TRBD1. The germline V gene has CDR1 KGHSH and CDR2 LQKENI. The junction had 1 base not matched to a gene; V was cut back by 5 bases and J by 3 bases. CDR3 size: 13 residues. The CDR3 bases are TGTGCCAGCTCAAGGGACAGGGACTATGGCTACACCTTC. Encoded protein: CASSRDRDYGYTF.

This clone came up a few times. The V gene is TRBV7-8, the J gene TRBJ1-6, with D unresolved. The germline V gene has CDR1 SGHVS and CDR2 FQNEAQ. The CDR3 totals 18 residues. Trimming removed 3 bases from V and 3 bases from J, with 18 bases in between. Here the CDR3 reads CASSFDFEVEDYNSPLHF. DNA for the CDR3: TGTGCCAGCAGCTTTGATTTCGAAGTTGAAGACTATAATTCACCCCTCCACTTT.

The genes are TRBV5-1 and TRBJ1-2; the D is unclear. V was shortened by 4 bases and J by 5 bases, with 12 bases between the two germline ends. Germline loops: CDR1 SGHRS, CDR2 YFSETQ. The CDR3 has 13 residues. CDR3 nucleotide sequence: TGCGCCAGCAGCCCGACGGTTTATTATGGCTACACCTTC. This translates into CASSPTVYYGYTF.

This clone has a single count. At one end, the junction sequence differs from germline, possibly due to a read error. The rearrangement links TRBV7-9 to TRBJ1-4, with D possibly matching TRBD1 (6 bases). The germline V gene encodes CDR1 SEHNR and CDR2 FQNEAQ (reference sequence). The length of the CDR3 is 12 residues. The CDR3 DNA reads as TGTGCCAGCAGCCCTAGGGACACGCCGGTTCATTTT. Its protein product is CASSPRDTPVHF.

The gene calls are TRBV5-1 and TRBJ2-7; D is undetermined. The CDR3 consists of 14 residues. Germline loops: CDR1 SGHRS, CDR2 YFSETQ. V lost 5 bases and J lost 4, with 16 bases in between. Here the CDR3 DNA reads TGCGCCAGCAGAAACGGCATCGGGCTATACGAGCAGTACTTC. It codes for CASRNGIGLYEQYF.

At least ten counts were recorded for this clone. The rearrangement uses TRBV7-9 and TRBJ1-6; TRBD1 aligns across 9 bases. With 4 bases clipped from V and 9 bases from J, the junction kept 7 bases outside the gene matches. CDR3 length equals 15 residues. Looked up from germline, CDR1 is SEHNR and CDR2 is FQNEAQ (reference sequence). CDR3: CASSSRQGDGSPLHF. The CDR3 bases are TGTGCCAGCAGCTCACGACAGGGGGACGGTTCACCCCTCCACTTT.

This sequence joins TRBV5-1 and TRBJ1-2, with 9 bases fitting TRBD1. The junction had 15 bases not matched to a gene; V was cut back by 3 bases and J by 3 bases. The CDR3 contains 18 residues. CDR1 is SGHRS and CDR2 is YFSETQ in the germline V gene. In DNA, the CDR3 is TGCGCCAGCAGCTCATCAAACCCCGGGACAGGGTTTCACTATGGCTACACCTTC. It encodes CASSSSNPGTGFHYGYTF.

The chain is built from TRBV15 and TRBJ2-1; 7 nucleotides match TRBD2. The junction had 7 bases not matched to a gene; V was cut back by 2 bases and J by 9 bases. In germline, CDR1 is LNHNV, CDR2 YYDKDF (reference sequence). CDR3 size: 14 residues. The CDR3 protein is CATSRRVGGSEQFF. The CDR3 region has the DNA TGTGCCACCAGCAGACGCGTCGGGGGGAGTGAGCAGTTCTTC.

This rearrangement joins TRBV6-6 to TRBJ1-2; 7 positions agree with TRBD1. CDR1 is MNHNY and CDR2 is SVGAGI in the germline V gene (reference sequence). CDR3 size: 13 residues. J lost 5 bases, V lost 6 bases, and 6 bases had no gene match. DNA for the CDR3: TGTGCCAGCAGGACAGGGTCGCGGTATGGCTACACCTTC. Its protein is CASRTGSRYGYTF.

The chain carries TRBV4-1 and TRBJ2-7, with a weak D call TRBD2 (6 bases). Germline CDR1 and CDR2: MGHRA and YSYEKL. The CDR3 contains 15 residues. Trimming pared 0 bases from V and 4 bases from J, leaving 13 bases between. The CDR3 nucleotides read TGCGCCAGCAGCCAAGATTTCGGAGGGAGGTACGAGCAGTACTTC. Translation gives CASSQDFGGRYEQYF.

V usage is TRBV19 and J usage is TRBJ2-1; the match to TRBD2 covers 11 bases. The V gene end was trimmed by 6 bases and the J gene end by 7 bases; junction bases not matched to a gene: 8. The CDR3 has 15 residues. Looked up from germline, CDR1 is LNHDA and CDR2 is SQIVND (reference sequence). CDR3 coding DNA: TGTGCCAGTAGATTAGCGGGAGGGCCTCGAAATGAGCAGTTCTTC. Protein sequence: CASRLAGGPRNEQFF. The full variable domain, with the rest looked up from reference TRBV19 and TRBJ2-1, is DGGITQSPKYLFRKEGQNVTLSCEQNLNHDAMYWYRQDPGQGLRLIYYSQIVNDFQKGDIAEGYSVSREKKESFPLTVTSAQKNPTAFYLCASRLAGGPRNEQFFGPGTRLTVL.

This chain links TRBV18 with TRBJ1-2; perhaps TRBD1 as D (5 bases). The CDR3 runs to 15 residues. Trimming removed 3 bases from V and 0 bases from J, with 11 bases in between. The germline V gene encodes CDR1 KGHSH and CDR2 LQKENI. CDR3 sequence (DNA): TGTGCCAGCTCACCTGTCCCGGGGCCTAACTATGGCTACACCTTC. It translates to CASSPVPGPNYGYTF.

V and J are TRBV7-5 and TRBJ2-6. TRBV7-5 is recorded as a pseudogene. The CDR3 consists of 15 residues. The CDR3, as DNA: TGTGTCAGAGATCAATCTCCGCTTGGGGCCAACGTCCTGACTTTC. This sequence encodes CVRDQSPLGANVLTF.

This clone occurred a few times. J is TRBJ1-1 and V is TRBV7-2; D is uncertain. The CDR3 is 13 amino acids. Per germline, CDR1 SGHTA and CDR2 FQGNSA. The germline V and J ends were trimmed by 6 bases and 0 bases, with 8 bases remaining between them. The CDR3 DNA follows: TGTGCCAGCAGGGAACCCATGAACACTGAAGCTTTCTTT. Translating gives CASREPMNTEAFF.

This clone was found once. V is TRBV4-1 and J is TRBJ2-7, with a possible D match to TRBD1 (6 bases). Germline loops: CDR1 MGHRA, CDR2 YSYEKL. Trimming pared 1 base from V and 7 bases from J, leaving 17 bases between. The CDR3 runs to 15 residues. The CDR3 here is CASSQGGYSRGEQYF. The CDR3 nucleotides are TGCGCCAGCAGCCAAGGGGGTTACAGTAGGGGGGAGCAGTACTTC.

This chain connects TRBV6-5 to TRBJ2-1, with 7 bases lining up with TRBD1. Germline values: CDR1 MNHEY, CDR2 SVGAGI. V shed 4 bases and J 3 bases; nucleotides not matched to a gene: 6. This CDR3 contains 15 residues. CDR3 sequence: CASSSPDRYYNEQFF. The CDR3 DNA sequence: TGTGCCAGCAGTTCCCCGGACAGGTACTACAATGAGCAGTTCTTC.

The V call is TRBV30, the J call TRBJ1-5; D is uncertain. Trimming removed 2 bases at V and 10 bases at J, with 15 bases between. CDR3 length: 13 residues. The V gene's germline CDR1 is GTSNPN and CDR2 SVGIG (reference sequence). The chain's CDR3 is CAWSWTADNPQHF. In nucleotides, the CDR3 is TGTGCCTGGAGTTGGACGGCTGATAACCCCCAGCATTTT.

The chain is built from TRBV13 and TRBJ2-7, with 8 bases that match TRBD1. The germline V gene has CDR1 PRHDT and CDR2 FYEKMQ (reference sequence). The V segment lost 3 bases and the J segment 4 bases; nucleotides outside the gene matches: 14. This CDR3 contains 17 residues. In DNA form, the CDR3 reads TGTGCCAGCAGCTTGGGAGGACAGGGCGGACCCTTTTACGAGCAGTACTTC. Encoded protein: CASSLGGQGGPFYEQYF.

For the CDR3, the DNA is TGCGCCAGCAGCTCCTCGGACAGGGGAGAGACCCAGTACTTC. It specifies CASSSSDRGETQYF. The chain has TRBV5-1 and TRBJ2-5; TRBD1 matches at 9 bases. Trimming took 3 bases from V and 4 from J; bases not matched to a gene: 4. CDR1 SGHRS and CDR2 YFSETQ come from the germline V gene. CDR3 length: 14 residues. The full variable domain, completed using reference TRBV5-1 and TRBJ2-5, is KAGVTQTPRYLIKTRGQQVTLSCSPISGHRSVSWYQQTPGQGLQFLFEYFSETQRNKGNFPGRFSGRQFSNSRSEMNVSTLELGDSALYLCASSSSDRGETQYFGPGTRLLVL.

The rearrangement links TRBV27 to TRBJ2-1; D is possibly TRBD2 (6 bases). The CDR3 contains 15 residues. V lost 1 base, J lost 5 bases, and 12 bases lay in between. Germline CDR1 MNHEY, CDR2 SMNVEV (reference sequence). CDR3 amino acids: CASSLWLASNNEQFF. Here the CDR3 DNA reads TGTGCCAGCAGTTTATGGCTAGCGTCCAACAATGAGCAGTTCTTC.

This chain uses TRBV28 with TRBJ2-1, with 8 bases fitting TRBD1. Trimming cost V 5 bases and J 6 bases; bases outside gene matches: 9. Germline V gene data show CDR1 as MDHEN and CDR2 as SYDVKM. The CDR3 runs 15 residues. The CDR3 here is CASSPTRTGTNEQFF. The CDR3 DNA reads as TGTGCCAGCAGTCCGACCAGGACAGGGACCAATGAGCAGTTCTTC.

The CDR3 nucleotides are TGCGCCAGCAGCCAAGAAGCGCTAGCGGACTACAATGAGCAGTTCTTC. Its protein is CASSQEALADYNEQFF. The gene calls are TRBV4-3 and TRBJ2-1; 7 bases are a match to TRBD2. The germline CDR1 and CDR2 sequences are LGHNA and YSLEER. The CDR3 is 16 residues long. The V gene end was trimmed by 0 bases and the J gene end by 3 bases; junction bases not matched to a gene: 5.

CDR3 coding DNA: TGTGCCAGCAGCCAACTACGGGGGTCGGGCTACGAGCAGTACTTC. Residues: CASSQLRGSGYEQYF. The J gene is TRBJ2-7, the V gene TRBV3-1 (or the pseudogene TRBV3-2); tentatively, D is TRBD2 (6 bases). Germline V gives CDR1 LGHDT, CDR2 YNNKEL (reference sequence). The V end was cut by 2 bases, the J end by 3 bases, with 14 bases between. This CDR3 region has 15 residues.